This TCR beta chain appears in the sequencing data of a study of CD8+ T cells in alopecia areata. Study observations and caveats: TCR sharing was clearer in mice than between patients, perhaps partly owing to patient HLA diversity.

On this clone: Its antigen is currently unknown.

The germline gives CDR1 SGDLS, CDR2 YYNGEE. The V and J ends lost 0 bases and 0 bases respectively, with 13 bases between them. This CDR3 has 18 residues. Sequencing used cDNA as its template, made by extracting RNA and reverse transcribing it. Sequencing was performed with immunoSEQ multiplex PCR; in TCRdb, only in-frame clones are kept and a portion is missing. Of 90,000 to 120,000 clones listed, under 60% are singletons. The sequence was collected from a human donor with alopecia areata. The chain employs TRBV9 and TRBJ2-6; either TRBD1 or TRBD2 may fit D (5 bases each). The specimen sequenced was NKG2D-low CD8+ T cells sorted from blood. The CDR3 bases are TGTGCCAGCAGCGTAGGGGGGTCGAGTTCCTCTGGGGCCAACGTCCTGACTTTC. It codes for CASSVGGSSSSGANVLTF.